One and the same sample provided the 11 T cell receptor beta chains below, sequenced in a study of CD8 T cells in Susac syndrome. The RNA input was about 0.45 to 1 ug, and it was reverse transcribed with random hexamers. One entry per CDR3 protein, called by TCRdb with MiXCR from the immunoSEQ multiplex PCR reads. The sample lists some 200,000 distinct CDR3 sequences; roughly 90% were seen once. Input material: CD4+ T cells from PBMCs. The source of these receptors is a human donor with Susac syndrome.

The genes are TRBV27 and TRBJ1-1, with 8 bases identical to TRBD1. The CDR3 extends over 14 amino acids. Germline-derived CDR1 and CDR2 are MNHEY and SMNVEV (reference sequence). V dropped 3 bases and J dropped 5; count of bases not matched to a gene: 5. This CDR3 is CASSFRTGITEAFF. The CDR3 DNA is TGTGCCAGCAGTTTTCGGACAGGGATAACTGAAGCTTTCTTT.

V usage is TRBV13 and J usage is TRBJ1-2, with TRBD1 matching over 9 bases. Germline assignment: CDR1 PRHDT and CDR2 FYEKMQ (reference sequence). The junction had 2 bases not matched to a gene; V was cut back by 2 bases and J by 7 bases. This CDR3 contains 13 residues. Here the CDR3 DNA reads TGTGCCAGCAGCTTAAGGACAGGGGTTGGCTACACCTTC. Protein product: CASSLRTGVGYTF.

The chain links TRBV19 to TRBJ2-1, with D perhaps matching TRBD2 (5 bases). V gave up 4 bases and J gave up 5 bases, with 12 bases separating them. CDR1 is LNHDA and CDR2 is SQIVND in the germline V gene (reference sequence). This CDR3 is 14 amino acids long. The CDR3 sequence is CASSNGLWDNEQFF. The CDR3, as DNA: TGTGCCAGTAGTAACGGACTCTGGGACAATGAGCAGTTCTTC. Using reference TRBV19 and TRBJ2-1 for the parts outside the CDR3, the full variable domain is DGGITQSPKYLFRKEGQNVTLSCEQNLNHDAMYWYRQDPGQGLRLIYYSQIVNDFQKGDIAEGYSVSREKKESFPLTVTSAQKNPTAFYLCASSNGLWDNEQFFGPGTRLTVL.

The sample holds one count of this clonotype. This chain connects TRBV9 to TRBJ2-2, with D possibly TRBD1 on 7 matching bases. The V gene's germline CDR1 is SGDLS and CDR2 YYNGEE. V lost 4 bases to trimming and J lost 3 bases, with 19 bases between them. The CDR3 is 17 amino acids. CDR3 residues: CASSPHIGGGDTGELFF. CDR3 sequence (DNA): TGTGCCAGCAGCCCCCATATTGGAGGGGGCGACACCGGGGAGCTGTTTTTT.

This sequence joins TRBV11-2 and TRBJ2-1; 7 nucleotides align to TRBD1. CDR1 is SGHAT, CDR2 FQNNGV, per germline. V shed 8 bases, J shed 2 bases, and the junction held 9 bases outside the gene matches. This CDR3 has 15 amino acids. The CDR3 sequence is CASRQGAVPYNEQFF. CDR3 DNA sequence: TGTGCCAGCCGACAGGGAGCGGTTCCCTACAATGAGCAGTTCTTC.

The V call is TRBV9, the J call TRBJ2-1; D is ambiguous. Germline assignment: CDR1 SGDLS and CDR2 YYNGEE. V was trimmed by 1 base and J by 7 bases, leaving 9 bases between them. This CDR3 is 13 amino acids long. The CDR3 reads CASSVPSLNEQFF. The CDR3 DNA reads as TGTGCCAGCAGCGTACCCTCCTTAAATGAGCAGTTCTTC.

J is TRBJ2-1 and V is TRBV6-2 or TRBV6-3; 12 bases are a match to TRBD2. Germline CDR1 MNHEY, CDR2 SVGEGT. The CDR3 sequence is 16 residues long. The J segment lost 8 bases and the V segment lost 6 bases, leaving 11 bases of the junction unmatched. CDR3 sequence: CASSQGTSGSFDEQFF. The CDR3, as DNA: TGTGCCAGCAGCCAGGGGACTAGCGGGTCTTTCGATGAGCAGTTCTTC.

The chain employs TRBV5-4 and TRBJ2-3, with D maybe TRBD1 (6 bases). The CDR3 totals 14 residues. Trimming stripped 4 bases from V and 2 bases from J, with 11 bases between. Per germline, CDR1 SGHNT and CDR2 YYREEE (reference sequence). The CDR3 here is CASSRGQHTDTQYF. The CDR3, as DNA: TGTGCCAGCAGCCGCGGACAGCACACAGATACGCAGTATTTT.

The chain couples TRBV3-1 to TRBJ2-3; 10 bases align to TRBD2. This CDR3 is built from 19 residues. Germline CDR1 LGHDT, CDR2 YNNKEL (reference sequence). Trimming took 4 bases from V and 4 from J; bases not matched to a gene: 17. The CDR3: CASSPLLGLAGAHPDTQYF. CDR3 DNA: TGTGCCAGCAGCCCCCTATTGGGCCTAGCGGGGGCTCACCCAGATACGCAGTATTTT.

The chain uses TRBV30 and TRBJ2-1, with a weak D call TRBD2 (5 bases). The CDR3 spans 14 residues. Trimming took 0 bases from V and 2 from J, leaving 8 bases between them. Germline lookup yields CDR1 GTSNPN and CDR2 SVGIG (reference sequence). In DNA, the CDR3 is TGTGCCTGGAGTGTAAGTAGCGCCTACAATGAGCAGTTCTTC. This sequence encodes CAWSVSSAYNEQFF.

The chain carries TRBV6-5 and TRBJ2-7; TRBD2 aligns across 8 bases. After removal of 2 bases from V and 0 bases from J, the junction contained 6 bases not matched to a gene. The CDR3 is made up of 16 amino acids. CDR1 and CDR2 (germline): MNHEY, SVGAGI. CDR3 sequence (DNA): TGTGCCAGCAGTTACGGGTGGCGGGAGGCCTCCTACGAGCAGTACTTC. It translates to CASSYGWREASYEQYF.